This is a list of T cell receptor beta chains from one sample in a study of regulatory T cells in long-lasting Graves disease. Each CDR3 protein gets one entry after TCRdb re-called the multiplex PCR reads with MiXCR. The sample holds approximately 210,000 distinct CDR3 sequences, 18% seen once. The source material was peripheral blood mononuclear cells (PBMCs), sampled at new diagnosis, from a patient treated with antithyroid drugs. These receptors all stem from a female donor with Graves disease. Each CDR3 is given with its conserved first and last residue. D genes are given only for firm matches. Clone size appears in some rows only: once, few, many, or a class for an expanded clone.

J gene	clone size	D gene	CDR3 length	V gene	CDR3 protein	CDR3 DNA
TRBJ2-2	many	TRBD1	15	TRBV6-1	CASSEGDSPTGELFF	TGTGCCAGCAGTGAAGGGGACAGTCCCACCGGGGAGCTGTTTTTT
TRBJ2-6	.	.	15	TRBV30	CAWRGFGTGANVLTF	TGTGCCTGGAGAGGCTTCGGGACTGGGGCCAACGTCCTGACTTTC
TRBJ2-5	many	TRBD2	15	TRBV2	CASNKRAGWQETQYF	TGTGCCAGCAATAAGAGAGCGGGATGGCAAGAGACCCAGTACTTC
TRBJ2-3	many	TRBD2	18	TRBV25-1	CASSDGLAGGDGADTQYF	TGTGCCAGCAGTGATGGCCTAGCGGGAGGGGATGGGGCAGATACGCAGTATTTT
TRBJ1-1	many	.	13	TRBV29-1	CSAEGAERGEAFF	TGCAGCGCCGAAGGCGCGGAAAGGGGTGAAGCTTTCTTT
TRBJ2-7	.	.	13	TRBV20-1	CSAERAPRHEQYF	TGCAGTGCTGAGAGGGCCCCCCGCCACGAGCAGTACTTC
TRBJ1-1	many	.	13	TRBV29-1	CSVCRAMNTEAFF	TGCAGCGTTTGCAGGGCTATGAACACTGAAGCTTTCTTT
TRBJ1-6	many	TRBD1	14	TRBV19	CASDRGRGVSPLHF	TGTGCCAGTGACAGGGGGCGAGGAGTATCACCCCTTCACTTT
TRBJ2-7	many	TRBD2	15	TRBV20-1	CSASGPGLTGYEQYF	TGCAGTGCTAGCGGACCGGGACTAACGGGGTACGAGCAGTACTTC
TRBJ2-6	many	.	15	TRBV6-2/TRBV6-3	CASSYKGAGANVLTF	TGTGCCAGCAGTTATAAGGGCGCTGGGGCCAACGTCCTGACTTTC
TRBJ1-1	many	.	15	TRBV20-1	CSARDPRGPNTEAFF	TGCAGTGCTAGAGACCCCCGGGGGCCGAACACTGAAGCTTTCTTT
TRBJ2-2	many	TRBD2	15	TRBV15	CATSRELAGTGELFF	TGTGCCACCAGCAGAGAACTAGCGGGAACCGGGGAGCTGTTTTTT
TRBJ1-4	many	TRBD1	16	TRBV11-3	CASSSTLGTGNEKLFF	TGTGCCAGCAGCTCCACGCTGGGGACAGGGAATGAAAAACTGTTTTTT
TRBJ2-1	many	TRBD2	20	TRBV24-1	CATSDPTGTSGEGAYNEQFF	TGTGCCACCAGTGATCCCACCGGGACTAGCGGCGAGGGGGCCTACAATGAGCAGTTCTTC
TRBJ2-1	many	.	15	TRBV7-9	CASTPEGGIYNEQFF	TGTGCCAGCACCCCAGAGGGAGGAATCTACAATGAGCAGTTCTTC
TRBJ2-4	many	TRBD1	14	TRBV28	CASSPTLQGEGRYF	TGTGCCAGCAGTCCGACCCTACAGGGGGAAGGAAGATACTTC
TRBJ2-7	many	TRBD2	15	TRBV13	CASSVSSGRKQEQYF	TGTGCCAGCAGCGTTTCTAGCGGGAGAAAACAAGAGCAGTACTTC
TRBJ1-2	many	.	14	TRBV28	CASSVPAGVGGYTF	TGTGCCAGCAGTGTCCCGGCAGGGGTGGGGGGCTACACCTTC
TRBJ1-1	.	.	15	TRBV6-2/TRBV6-3	CASSRRQLENTEAFF	TGTGCCAGCAGCCGACGACAGCTCGAGAACACTGAAGCTTTCTTT
TRBJ1-1	many	.	15	TRBV3-1	CASSQDADLNTEAFF	TGTGCCAGCAGCCAAGACGCGGACCTGAACACTGAAGCTTTCTTT
TRBJ2-2	few	TRBD2	14	TRBV20-1	CSAITSARAGELFF	TGCAGTGCTATTACTAGCGCCAGGGCCGGGGAGCTGTTTTTT
TRBJ2-2	many	TRBD2	15	TRBV18	CASSRTSGSTGELFF	TGTGCCAGCTCACGGACTAGCGGGAGCACCGGGGAGCTGTTTTTT
TRBJ2-5	.	.	13	TRBV18	CASSPYGQETQYF	TGTGCCAGCTCACCCTACGGGCAAGAGACCCAGTACTTC
TRBJ2-7	.	TRBD2	13	TRBV30	CAWNGGSRYEQYF	TGTGCCTGGAATGGCGGGAGTCGATACGAGCAGTACTTC
TRBJ2-3	many	TRBD1	22	TRBV13	CASSAGRDRVFLADPTGWTQYF	TGTGCCAGCAGTGCAGGCCGGGACAGGGTATTTCTAGCGGACCCGACCGGTTGGACGCAGTATTTT
TRBJ1-1	many	.	14	TRBV4-2	CASSQDRARTEAFF	TGTGCCAGCAGCCAAGATCGGGCGCGCACTGAAGCTTTCTTT
TRBJ1-5	many	.	16	TRBV6-1	CASSPGWIYGNQPQHF	TGTGCCAGCAGTCCGGGATGGATCTACGGCAATCAGCCCCAGCATTTT
TRBJ1-1	.	.	14	TRBV6-1	CASTFSGGGTEAFF	TGTGCCAGCACCTTTAGCGGGGGGGGCACTGAAGCTTTCTTT
TRBJ2-5	many	TRBD2	12	TRBV20-1	CSARGGLETQYF	TGCAGTGCTAGGGGGGGGTTGGAGACCCAGTACTTC
TRBJ2-2	many	.	17	TRBV10-3	CAISDIFGGANTGELFF	TGTGCCATCAGTGACATATTCGGGGGCGCGAACACCGGGGAGCTGTTTTTT
TRBJ1-1	.	.	15	TRBV4-1	CASTQVGRVRTEAFF	TGCGCCAGCACCCAAGTAGGGAGGGTTCGAACTGAAGCTTTCTTT
TRBJ1-1	many	.	14	TRBV27	CASSLGGRQNEAFF	TGTGCCAGCAGTTTAGGGGGCAGGCAAAATGAAGCTTTCTTT
TRBJ2-7	many	.	15	TRBV4-3	CASSPRGTPTYEQYF	TGCGCCAGCAGCCCCCGGGGGACACCAACCTACGAGCAGTACTTC
TRBJ2-3	many	.	12	TRBV9	CASSGPTDTQYF	TGTGCCAGCAGCGGACCCACAGATACGCAGTATTTT
TRBJ2-7	many	.	13	TRBV9	CASSEGLSYEQYF	TGTGCCAGCAGTGAAGGTCTCTCCTACGAGCAGTACTTC
TRBJ1-5	many	.	16	TRBV30	CAWSALGHPVDQPQHF	TGTGCCTGGAGTGCCCTGGGCCACCCGGTGGATCAGCCCCAGCATTTT